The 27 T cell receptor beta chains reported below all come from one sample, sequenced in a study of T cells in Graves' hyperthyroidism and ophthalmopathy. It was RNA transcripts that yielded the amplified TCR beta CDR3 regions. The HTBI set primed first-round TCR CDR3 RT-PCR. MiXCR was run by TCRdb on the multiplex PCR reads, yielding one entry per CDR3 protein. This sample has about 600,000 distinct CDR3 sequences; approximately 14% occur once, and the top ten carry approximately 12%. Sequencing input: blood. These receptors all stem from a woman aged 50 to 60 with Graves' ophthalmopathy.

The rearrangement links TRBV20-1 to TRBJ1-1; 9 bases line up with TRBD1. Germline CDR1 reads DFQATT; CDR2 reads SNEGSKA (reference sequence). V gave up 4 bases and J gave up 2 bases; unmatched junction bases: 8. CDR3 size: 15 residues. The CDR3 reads CSATKTGGKNTEAFF. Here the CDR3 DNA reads TGCAGTGCTACAAAGACAGGGGGTAAAAACACTGAAGCTTTCTTT.

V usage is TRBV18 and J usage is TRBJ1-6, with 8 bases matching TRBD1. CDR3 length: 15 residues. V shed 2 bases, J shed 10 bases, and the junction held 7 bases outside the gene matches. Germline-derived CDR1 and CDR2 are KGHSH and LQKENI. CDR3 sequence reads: CASSPIGQGESPLHF. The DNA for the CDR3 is TGTGCCAGCTCACCAATTGGACAGGGAGAATCACCCCTCCACTTT.

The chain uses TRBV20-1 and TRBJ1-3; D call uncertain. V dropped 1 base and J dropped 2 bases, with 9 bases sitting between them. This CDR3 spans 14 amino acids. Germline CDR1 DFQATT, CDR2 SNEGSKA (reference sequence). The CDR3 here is CSARVGEAGNTIYF. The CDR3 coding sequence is TGCAGTGCTAGAGTCGGGGAGGCTGGAAACACCATATATTTT.

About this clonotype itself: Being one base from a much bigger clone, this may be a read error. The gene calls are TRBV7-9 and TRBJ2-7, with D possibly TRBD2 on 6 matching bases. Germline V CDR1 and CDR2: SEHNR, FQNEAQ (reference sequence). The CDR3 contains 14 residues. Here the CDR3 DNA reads TGTGCCGGCAGCTTAGCGGCAGGCCGATACGAGCAGTACTTC. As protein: CAGSLAAGRYEQYF. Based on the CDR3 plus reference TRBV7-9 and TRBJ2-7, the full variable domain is DTGVSQNPRHKITKRGQNVTFRCDPISEHNRLYWYRQTLGQGPEFLTYFQNEAQLEKSRLLSDRFSAERPKGSFSTLEIQRTEQGDSAMYLCAGSLAAGRYEQYFGPGTRLTVT.

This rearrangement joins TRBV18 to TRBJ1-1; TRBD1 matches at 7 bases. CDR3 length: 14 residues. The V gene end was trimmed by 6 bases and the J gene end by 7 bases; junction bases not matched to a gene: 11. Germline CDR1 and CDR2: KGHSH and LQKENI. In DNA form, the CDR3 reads TGTGCCAGCTCTCTCCCCGGGACAGTGGTTGAAGCTTTCTTT. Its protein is CASSLPGTVVEAFF.

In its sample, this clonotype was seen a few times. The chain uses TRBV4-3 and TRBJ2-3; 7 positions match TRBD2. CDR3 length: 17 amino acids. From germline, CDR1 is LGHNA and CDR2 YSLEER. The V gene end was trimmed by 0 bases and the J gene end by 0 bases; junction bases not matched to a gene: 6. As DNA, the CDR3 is TGCGCCAGCAGCCAAGATCGAGTTAGCGGGAGCACAGATACGCAGTATTTT. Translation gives CASSQDRVSGSTDTQYF.

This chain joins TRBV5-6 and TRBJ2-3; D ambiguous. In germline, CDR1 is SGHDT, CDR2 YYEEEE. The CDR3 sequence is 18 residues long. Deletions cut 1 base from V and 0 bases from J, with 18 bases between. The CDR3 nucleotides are TGTGCCAGCAGCTTGTTTGGGTTGCTTTCGATTAGCACAGATACGCAGTATTTT. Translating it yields CASSLFGLLSISTDTQYF. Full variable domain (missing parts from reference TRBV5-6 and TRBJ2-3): DAGVTQSPTHLIKTRGQQVTLRCSPKSGHDTVSWYQQALGQGPQFIFQYYEEEERQRGNFPDRFSGHQFPNYSSELNVNALLLGDSALYLCASSLFGLLSISTDTQYFGPGTRLTVL.

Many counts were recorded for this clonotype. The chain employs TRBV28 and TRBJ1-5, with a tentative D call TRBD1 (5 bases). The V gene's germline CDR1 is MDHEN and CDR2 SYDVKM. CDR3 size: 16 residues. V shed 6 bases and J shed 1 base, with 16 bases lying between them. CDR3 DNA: TGTGCCAGCAGCATACTCCGGGGGGAGAGCAATCAGCCCCAGCATTTT. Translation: CASSILRGESNQPQHF.

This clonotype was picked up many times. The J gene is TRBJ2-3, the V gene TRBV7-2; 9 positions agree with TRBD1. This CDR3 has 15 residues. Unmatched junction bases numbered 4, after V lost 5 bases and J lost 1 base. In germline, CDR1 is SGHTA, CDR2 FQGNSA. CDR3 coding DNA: TGTGCCAGCAGCCTCCGGACAGGGGGCACAGATACGCAGTATTTT. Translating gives CASSLRTGGTDTQYF. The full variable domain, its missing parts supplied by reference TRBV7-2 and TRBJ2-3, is GAGVSQSPSNKVTEKGKDVELRCDPISGHTALYWYRQSLGQGLEFLIYFQGNSAPDKSGLPSDRFSAERTGGSVSTLTIQRTQQEDSAVYLCASSLRTGGTDTQYFGPGTRLTVL.

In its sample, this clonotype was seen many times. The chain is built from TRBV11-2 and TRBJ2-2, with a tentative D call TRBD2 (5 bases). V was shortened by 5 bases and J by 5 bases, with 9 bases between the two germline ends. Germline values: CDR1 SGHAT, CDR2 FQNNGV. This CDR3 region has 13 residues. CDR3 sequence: CASSGRRTGELFF. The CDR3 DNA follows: TGTGCCAGCAGCGGCCGGAGGACCGGGGAGCTGTTTTTT. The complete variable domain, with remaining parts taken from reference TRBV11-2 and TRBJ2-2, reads EAGVAQSPRYKIIEKRQSVAFWCNPISGHATLYWYQQILGQGPKLLIQFQNNGVVDDSQLPKDRFSAERLKGVDSTLKIQPAKLEDSAVYLCASSGRRTGELFFGEGSRLTVL.

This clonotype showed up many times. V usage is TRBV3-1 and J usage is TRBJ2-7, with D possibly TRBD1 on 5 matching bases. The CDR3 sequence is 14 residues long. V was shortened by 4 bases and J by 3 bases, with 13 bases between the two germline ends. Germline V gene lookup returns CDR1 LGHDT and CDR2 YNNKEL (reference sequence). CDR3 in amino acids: CASSLTATGYEQYF. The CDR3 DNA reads TGTGCCAGCAGCCTGACAGCTACCGGCTACGAGCAGTACTTC.

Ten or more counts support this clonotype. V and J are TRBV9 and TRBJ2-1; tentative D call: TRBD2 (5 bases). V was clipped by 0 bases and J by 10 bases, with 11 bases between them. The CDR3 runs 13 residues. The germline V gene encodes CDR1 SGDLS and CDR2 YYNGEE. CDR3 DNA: TGTGCCAGCAGCGTAGCTCTGGCTAGCGAGCAGTTCTTC. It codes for CASSVALASEQFF.

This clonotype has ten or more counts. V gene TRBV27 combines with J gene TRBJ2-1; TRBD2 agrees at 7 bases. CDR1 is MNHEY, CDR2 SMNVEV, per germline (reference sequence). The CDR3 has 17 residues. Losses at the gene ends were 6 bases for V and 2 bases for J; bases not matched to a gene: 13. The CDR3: CASRPDPGGRAYNEQFF. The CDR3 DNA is TGTGCCAGCAGGCCCGACCCGGGAGGTCGCGCCTACAATGAGCAGTTCTTC.

This CDR3 is CASSQDQGRGASWTDTQYF. CDR3 DNA: TGCGCCAGCAGCCAAGATCAGGGACGGGGGGCCTCGTGGACAGATACGCAGTATTTT. The V gene is TRBV4-1, the J gene TRBJ2-3; a weak D match, TRBD2 (7 bases). This CDR3 comprises 19 residues. The germline gives CDR1 MGHRA, CDR2 YSYEKL. Trimming took 0 bases from V and 3 from J, leaving 22 bases between them.

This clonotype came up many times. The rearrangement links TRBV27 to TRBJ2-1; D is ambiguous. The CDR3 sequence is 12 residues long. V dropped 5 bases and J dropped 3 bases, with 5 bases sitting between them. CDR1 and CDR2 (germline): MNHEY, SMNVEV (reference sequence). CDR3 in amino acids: CASSQYYNEQFF. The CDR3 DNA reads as TGTGCCAGCAGTCAGTACTACAATGAGCAGTTCTTC.

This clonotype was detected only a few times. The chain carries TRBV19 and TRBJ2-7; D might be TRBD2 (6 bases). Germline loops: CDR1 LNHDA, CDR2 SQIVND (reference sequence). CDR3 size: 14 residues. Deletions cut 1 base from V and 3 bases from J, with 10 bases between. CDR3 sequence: CASSIAGESYEQYF. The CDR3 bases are TGTGCCAGTAGTATAGCGGGAGAGAGCTACGAGCAGTACTTC.

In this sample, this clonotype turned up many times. CDR3 amino acids: CASRPASNTDTQYF. The CDR3, as DNA: TGTGCCAGCAGGCCAGCCTCTAACACAGATACGCAGTATTTT. This chain links TRBV28 with TRBJ2-3; D remains unclear. This CDR3 is 14 amino acids long. CDR1 and CDR2 (germline): MDHEN, SYDVKM. The V and J ends lost 6 bases and 2 bases respectively, with 12 bases between them. The full variable domain, with the rest looked up from reference TRBV28 and TRBJ2-3, is DVKVTQSSRYLVKRTGEKVFLECVQDMDHENMFWYRQDPGLGLRLIYFSYDVKMKEKGDIPEGYSVSREKKERFSLILESASTNQTSMYLCASRPASNTDTQYFGPGTRLTVL.

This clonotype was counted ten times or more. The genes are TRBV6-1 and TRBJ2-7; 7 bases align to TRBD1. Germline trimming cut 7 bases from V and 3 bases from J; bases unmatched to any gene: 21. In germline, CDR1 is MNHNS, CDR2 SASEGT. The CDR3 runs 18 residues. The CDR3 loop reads CASNTGVYEFVANYEQYF. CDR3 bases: TGTGCCAGCAATACAGGGGTTTACGAATTCGTCGCCAACTACGAGCAGTACTTC.

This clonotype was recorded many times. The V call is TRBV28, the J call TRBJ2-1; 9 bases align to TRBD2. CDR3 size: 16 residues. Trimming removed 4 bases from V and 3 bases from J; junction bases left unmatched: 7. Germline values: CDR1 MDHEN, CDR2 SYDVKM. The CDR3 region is CASSSGGLAFYNEQFF. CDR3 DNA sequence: TGTGCCAGCAGTTCCGGCGGACTAGCGTTCTACAATGAGCAGTTCTTC.

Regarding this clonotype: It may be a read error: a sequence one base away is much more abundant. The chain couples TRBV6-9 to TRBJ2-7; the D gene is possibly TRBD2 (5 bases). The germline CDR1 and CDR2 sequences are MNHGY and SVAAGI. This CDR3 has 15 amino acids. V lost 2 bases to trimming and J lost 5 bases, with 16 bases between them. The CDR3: CASSYARGGPDEQYF. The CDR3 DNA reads TGTGCCAGCAGTTATGCCCGAGGAGGACCGGACGAGCAGTACTTC.

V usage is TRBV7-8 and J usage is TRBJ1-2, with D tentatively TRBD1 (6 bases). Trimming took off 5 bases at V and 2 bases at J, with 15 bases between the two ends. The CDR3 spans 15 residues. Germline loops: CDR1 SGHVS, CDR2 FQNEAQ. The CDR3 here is CASSPDRFGNYGYTF. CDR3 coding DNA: TGTGCCAGCAGCCCAGACAGGTTTGGGAACTATGGCTACACCTTC.

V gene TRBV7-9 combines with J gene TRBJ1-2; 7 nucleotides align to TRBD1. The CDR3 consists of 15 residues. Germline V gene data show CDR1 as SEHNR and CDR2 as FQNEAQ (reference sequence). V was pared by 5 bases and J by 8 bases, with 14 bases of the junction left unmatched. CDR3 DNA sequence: TGTGCCAGCAGCGCCAAAGGGGGCGGAGGTGGAGGCTACACCTTC. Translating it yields CASSAKGGGGGGYTF.

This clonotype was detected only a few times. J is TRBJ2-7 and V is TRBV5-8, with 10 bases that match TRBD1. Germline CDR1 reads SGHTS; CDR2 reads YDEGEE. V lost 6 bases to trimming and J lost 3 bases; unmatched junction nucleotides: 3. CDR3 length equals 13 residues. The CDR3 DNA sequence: TGTGCCAGCAAGACAGGGGGCGGCTACGAGCAGTACTTC. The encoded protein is CASKTGGGYEQYF.

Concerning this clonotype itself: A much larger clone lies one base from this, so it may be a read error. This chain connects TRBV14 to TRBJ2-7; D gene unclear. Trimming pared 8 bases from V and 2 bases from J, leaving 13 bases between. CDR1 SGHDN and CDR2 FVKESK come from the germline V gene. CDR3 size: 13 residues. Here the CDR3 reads CASGPGITYEQYF. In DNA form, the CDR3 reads TGTGCCAGCGGCCCTGGAATTACCTACGAGCAGTACTTC.

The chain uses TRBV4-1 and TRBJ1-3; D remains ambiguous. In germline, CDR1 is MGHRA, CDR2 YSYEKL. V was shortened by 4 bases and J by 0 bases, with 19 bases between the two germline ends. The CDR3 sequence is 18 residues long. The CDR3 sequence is CASSLLPTGESSGNTIYF. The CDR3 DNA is TGCGCCAGCAGCCTCCTTCCGACCGGCGAGAGCTCTGGAAACACCATATATTTT.

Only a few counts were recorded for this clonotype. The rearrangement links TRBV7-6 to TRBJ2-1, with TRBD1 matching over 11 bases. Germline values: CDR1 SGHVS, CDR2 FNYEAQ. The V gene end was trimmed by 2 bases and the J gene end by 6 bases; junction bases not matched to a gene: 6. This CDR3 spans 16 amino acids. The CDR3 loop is CASSLPGQGAINEQFF. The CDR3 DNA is TGTGCCAGCAGCTTACCAGGACAGGGGGCCATCAATGAGCAGTTCTTC.

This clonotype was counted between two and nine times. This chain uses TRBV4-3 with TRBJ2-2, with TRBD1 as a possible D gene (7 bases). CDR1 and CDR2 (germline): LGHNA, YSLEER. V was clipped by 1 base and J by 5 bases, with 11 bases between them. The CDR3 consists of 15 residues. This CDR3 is CASSQAGGWTGELFF. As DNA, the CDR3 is TGCGCCAGCAGCCAAGCAGGGGGGTGGACCGGGGAGCTGTTTTTT.